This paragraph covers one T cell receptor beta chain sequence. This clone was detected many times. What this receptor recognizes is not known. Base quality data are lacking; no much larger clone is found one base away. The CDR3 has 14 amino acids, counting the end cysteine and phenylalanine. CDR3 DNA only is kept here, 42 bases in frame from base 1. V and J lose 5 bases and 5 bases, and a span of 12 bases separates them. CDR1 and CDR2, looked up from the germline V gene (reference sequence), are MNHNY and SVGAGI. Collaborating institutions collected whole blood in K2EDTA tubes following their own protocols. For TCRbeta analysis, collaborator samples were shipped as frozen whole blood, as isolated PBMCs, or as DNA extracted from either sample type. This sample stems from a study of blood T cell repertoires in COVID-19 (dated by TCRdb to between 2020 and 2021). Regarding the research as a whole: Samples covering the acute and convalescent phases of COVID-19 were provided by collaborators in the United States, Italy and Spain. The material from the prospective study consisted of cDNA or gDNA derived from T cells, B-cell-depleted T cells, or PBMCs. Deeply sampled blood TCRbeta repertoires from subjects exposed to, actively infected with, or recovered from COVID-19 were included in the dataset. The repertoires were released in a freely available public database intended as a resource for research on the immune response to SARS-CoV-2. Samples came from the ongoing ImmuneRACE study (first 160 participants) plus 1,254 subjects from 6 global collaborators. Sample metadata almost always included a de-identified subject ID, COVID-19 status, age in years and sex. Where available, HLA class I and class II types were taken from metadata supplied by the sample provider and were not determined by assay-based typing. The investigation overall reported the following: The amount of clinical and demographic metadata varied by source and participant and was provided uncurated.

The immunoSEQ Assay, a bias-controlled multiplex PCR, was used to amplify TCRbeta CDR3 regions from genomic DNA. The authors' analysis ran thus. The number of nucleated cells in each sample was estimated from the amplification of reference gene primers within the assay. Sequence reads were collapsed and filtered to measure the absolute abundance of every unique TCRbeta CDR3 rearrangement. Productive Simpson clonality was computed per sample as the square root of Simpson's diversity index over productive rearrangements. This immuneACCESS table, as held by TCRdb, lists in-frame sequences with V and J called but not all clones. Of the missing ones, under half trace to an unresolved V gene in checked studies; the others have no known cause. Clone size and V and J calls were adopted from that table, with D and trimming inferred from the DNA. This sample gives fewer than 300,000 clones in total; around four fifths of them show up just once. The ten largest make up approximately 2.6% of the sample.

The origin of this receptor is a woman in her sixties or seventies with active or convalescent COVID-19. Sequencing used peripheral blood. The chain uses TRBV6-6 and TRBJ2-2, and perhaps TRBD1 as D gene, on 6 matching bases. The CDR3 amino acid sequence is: CASSPTQGTGELFF. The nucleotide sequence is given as TGTGCCAGCAGTCCAACTCAGGGGACCGGGGAGCTGTTTTTT.